The clone carrying this T cell receptor (beta chain) appeared a few times. Its antigen is unidentified. Amplified TCR beta CDR3 regions were obtained using RNA transcripts as template. Second-round multiplex PCR came after a first-round RT-PCR that employed HTBI primers. TCRdb used MiXCR to reprocess the multiplex PCR reads, holding one entry per CDR3 protein. The sample contains approximately 500,000 distinct CDR3 sequences, around an eighth of which appear only once. The data derive from a study of Graves' ophthalmopathy and Graves' hyperthyroidism. Study-wide context: There was a collection of peripheral blood at initial diagnosis, before any treatment.

This CDR3 has 16 residues. V shed 8 bases, J shed 3 bases, and the junction held 10 bases outside the gene matches. The germline V gene encodes CDR1 LNHDA and CDR2 SQIVND (reference sequence). General study results and limits: Most clonotypes expanded in thyroid above 0.001 frequency were present in blood too.

Sequencing was carried out using blood. This chain uses TRBV19 with TRBJ2-2; TRBD1 matches at 9 bases. The TCR was taken from a woman aged 25 to 45 with Graves' ophthalmopathy. CDR3 sequence reads: CASQPWTGEDTGELFF. The CDR3 DNA is TGTGCCAGTCAGCCCTGGACAGGGGAGGACACCGGGGAGCTGTTTTTT.